The next 8 T cell receptor beta chains were all read from a single sample in a study of blood T cell repertoires in COVID-19. The table came from immunoSEQ multiplex PCR; TCRdb's copy has only in-frame clones and leaves some out. The data hold some 120,000 clones, with around four fifths observed a single time. Input material: peripheral blood. These receptor sequences come from a human donor in a cohort sampled during active COVID-19.

The V and J genes are TRBV7-8 and TRBJ2-7, with 8 bases fitting TRBD1. The length of the CDR3 is 14 residues. Unmatched junction bases numbered 5, after V lost 5 bases and J lost 2 bases. Germline CDR1 SGHVS, CDR2 FQNEAQ. CDR3 nucleotide sequence: TGTGCCAGCAGCCGAGGACAGGGACCCTACGAGCAGTACTTC. Its translation is CASSRGQGPYEQYF.

This rearrangement joins TRBV7-2 to TRBJ2-3; possible D gene TRBD1, 6 bases. This CDR3 contains 15 residues. The V end lost 4 bases, the J end lost 0 bases, and 11 bases lay between the germline ends. Germline CDR1 reads SGHTA; CDR2 reads FQGNSA. The CDR3 loop reads CASSSTGISTDTQYF. CDR3 in DNA: TGTGCCAGCAGCTCGACAGGAATCAGCACAGATACGCAGTATTTT.

CDR3 sequence reads: CASSTRDNYGYTF. In nucleotides, the CDR3 is TGTGCCAGCTCAACCCGGGATAACTATGGCTACACCTTC. The chain combines TRBV2 with TRBJ1-2; unclear D gene. V gave up 8 bases and J gave up 1 base, with 11 bases separating them. Germline V gene lookup returns CDR1 SNHLY and CDR2 FYNNEI. The CDR3 sequence is 13 residues long.

This chain connects TRBV11-2 to TRBJ2-3; a possible D gene is TRBD2 (6 bases). V gave up 0 bases and J gave up 3 bases, with 13 bases separating them. The CDR3 totals 16 residues. Germline V lookup: CDR1 SGHAT, CDR2 FQNNGV. The CDR3 bases are TGTGCCAGCAGCTTAGATGAGGGTGCGGGGACAGATACGCAGTATTTT. Protein sequence: CASSLDEGAGTDTQYF.

The J gene is TRBJ2-1, the V gene TRBV6-5; 8 nucleotides agree with TRBD2. The J segment lost 5 bases and the V segment lost 2 bases, leaving 8 bases of the junction unmatched. In germline, CDR1 is MNHEY, CDR2 SVGAGI. The CDR3 sequence is 16 residues long. The DNA for the CDR3 is TGTGCCAGCAGTTACCCGGGACTAGGGCGGAACAATGAGCAGTTCTTC. Translating gives CASSYPGLGRNNEQFF.

This clone was recorded a few times. The chain employs TRBV6-1 and TRBJ2-2, with D hard to call. The CDR3 has 17 amino acids. In germline, CDR1 is MNHNS, CDR2 SASEGT. Between the trimmed V and J ends, which lost 0 bases and 0 bases, there was a span of 11 bases. The DNA for the CDR3 is TGTGCCAGCAGTGAAGCCTGGAGAGCCTCGAACACCGGGGAGCTGTTTTTT. Its protein product is CASSEAWRASNTGELFF.

In its sample, this clone was seen a few times. The chain has TRBV7-9 and TRBJ2-5; 9 bases fit TRBD2. CDR1 SEHNR and CDR2 FQNEAQ come from the germline V gene (reference sequence). The CDR3 totals 17 residues. Trimming took 5 bases from V and 2 from J; bases not matched to a gene: 12. CDR3 residues: CASSPIGAGGIQETQYF. CDR3 DNA: TGTGCCAGCAGCCCGATTGGGGCGGGAGGGATACAAGAGACCCAGTACTTC.

CDR3 protein: CASTDTYEQYF. The CDR3 coding sequence is TGTGCCAGCACCGACACCTACGAGCAGTACTTC. The chain joins TRBV6-6 to TRBJ2-7; D gene unclear. V gave up 7 bases and J gave up 2 bases, with 6 bases separating them. Germline loops: CDR1 MNHNY, CDR2 SVGAGI (reference sequence). CDR3 length equals 11 residues.